This paragraph covers one T cell receptor (beta chain) sequence. Original handling: From reference gene primer amplification, estimates of nucleated cell counts were derived. TCRdb keeps only in-frame clones here, not all; method: immunoSEQ multiplex PCR. V and J calls and clone size are copied from that table; D and trimming were computed from the DNA. The top ten clones hold 3.5% to 4.5% of a sample with more than 200,000 clones, more than 75% of them seen once. The sample comes from a study of blood T cell repertoires in COVID-19. About the research overall: COVID-19 samples, acute and convalescent, were from the United States, Italy and Spain. PBMCs, B-cell-depleted T cells, or T cells were the source of the cDNA or gDNA that made up the material.

Germline V gene sequence: CDR1 SGDLS, CDR2 YYNGEE. With V trimmed by 4 bases and J by 2 bases, 6 bases remained unmatched. This CDR3 spans 15 amino acids. Sequences were obtained from peripheral blood. The TCR originated in a man in his fifties or sixties with acute or convalescent COVID-19. This chain links TRBV9 with TRBJ2-5, with TRBD2 identical over 9 bases. CDR3 nucleotides: TGTGCCAGCAGCCCTGCGGGGGGGGTACAAGAGACCCAGTACTTC. This gives the protein CASSPAGGVQETQYF.